Listed here are 16 T cell receptor beta chains from one sample, sequenced in a study of blood T cell repertoires in COVID-19. TCRdb's table, derived via immunoSEQ multiplex PCR, lists solely in-frame clones and lacks some. The top ten clones hold about 9.3% of a sample with under 200,000 clones, approximately 87% of them seen once. Specimen: peripheral blood. The source of these receptors is a woman between 70 and 85 years old with COVID-19, enrolled during active disease.

The genes are TRBV2 and TRBJ2-3; perhaps TRBD1 as D (5 bases). CDR1 SNHLY and CDR2 FYNNEI come from the germline V gene. Between the trimmed V and J ends, which lost 7 bases and 4 bases, there was a span of 15 bases. The CDR3 covers 14 residues. In DNA, the CDR3 is TGTGCCAGCACTCTCAGCAGGGCCGCAGATACGCAGTATTTT. This codes for CASTLSRAADTQYF.

This clone was counted between two and nine times. CDR3 in amino acids: CASSPLRNTEAFF. CDR3 nucleotides: TGTGCCAGCAGCCCCCTTAGGAACACTGAAGCTTTCTTT. The chain uses TRBV3-1 (or the pseudogene TRBV3-2) and TRBJ1-1; no clear D gene. Trimming left V 4 bases short and J 1 base short, with 7 bases between. CDR1 is LGHDT, CDR2 YNNKEL, per germline (reference sequence). The CDR3 runs 13 residues.

The genes are TRBV29-1 and TRBJ1-2; TRBD1 matches 9 bases. The ends lost 7 bases at V and 6 bases at J; junction bases unmatched: 6. This CDR3 region has 12 residues. Germline V gene lookup returns CDR1 SQVTM and CDR2 ANQGSEA. CDR3 in DNA: TGCAGCGGGGGGGACAGGGTTGATGGCTACACCTTC. This encodes CSGGDRVDGYTF.

The chain has TRBV2 and TRBJ1-5; 8 bases are shared with TRBD1. The CDR3 sequence is 14 residues long. After removal of 5 bases from V and 6 bases from J, the junction contained 6 bases not matched to a gene. Germline V gene sequence: CDR1 SNHLY, CDR2 FYNNEI. This chain's CDR3 is CASSSDRAVQPQHF. DNA of the CDR3: TGTGCCAGCAGTTCGGACAGGGCCGTTCAGCCCCAGCATTTT.

CDR3 region: CASTNGQSETQYF. In DNA form, the CDR3 reads TGCGCCAGCACCAACGGACAGTCAGAGACCCAGTACTTC. V and J are TRBV23-1 and TRBJ2-5, with D perhaps TRBD1 (6 bases). TRBV23-1 is known as an ORF, though its function is uncertain. V was clipped by 7 bases and J by 4 bases, with 13 bases between them. The CDR3 consists of 13 residues.

This clone was seen once. This chain uses TRBV28 with TRBJ1-4, with a possible D match to TRBD1 (6 bases). CDR3 size: 15 residues. V was cut by 4 bases and J by 8 bases, with 17 bases left in between. Germline V gives CDR1 MDHEN, CDR2 SYDVKM. The CDR3 DNA is TGTGCCAGCAGTTCTATCACAGGGCGTGAAGAAAAACTGTTTTTT. It specifies CASSSITGREEKLFF.

This chain joins TRBV5-5 and TRBJ1-5; 10 nucleotides agree with TRBD1. The germline V gene encodes CDR1 SGHKS and CDR2 YYEKEE (reference sequence). V gave up 0 bases and J gave up 5 bases; unmatched junction bases: 8. The CDR3 consists of 17 residues. CDR3 region: CASSLAWDRGFYQPQHF. CDR3 sequence (DNA): TGTGCCAGCAGCTTGGCGTGGGACAGGGGTTTTTATCAGCCCCAGCATTTT.

The chain employs TRBV7-9 and TRBJ1-4, with 9 bases that match TRBD1. The germline CDR1 and CDR2 sequences are SEHNR and FQNEAQ (reference sequence). After removal of 4 bases from V and 3 bases from J, the junction contained 3 bases not matched to a gene. The CDR3 is 15 amino acids. CDR3 DNA: TGTGCCAGCAGCTCACAGGGGGCCTCTAATGAAAAACTGTTTTTT. It translates to CASSSQGASNEKLFF.

The rearrangement joins TRBV14 to TRBJ2-1; 12 bases match TRBD1. Germline V gene sequence: CDR1 SGHDN, CDR2 FVKESK. CDR3 size: 16 residues. Trimming took 4 bases from V and 10 from J; bases not matched to a gene: 11. The CDR3 reads CASSLPGQGAREEQFF. DNA of the CDR3: TGTGCCAGCAGCCTACCGGGACAGGGGGCGCGGGAGGAGCAGTTCTTC.

This chain joins TRBV5-1 and TRBJ2-1; 11 bases are a match to TRBD2. Trimming removed 4 bases from V and 4 bases from J; junction bases left unmatched: 7. The CDR3 is made up of 16 amino acids. The germline CDR1 and CDR2 sequences are SGHRS and YFSETQ. This CDR3 reads CASSASSGGTYNEQFF. The DNA of the CDR3 is TGCGCCAGCAGCGCATCTAGCGGGGGGACTTACAATGAGCAGTTCTTC. Combining the CDR3 with reference TRBV5-1 and TRBJ2-1 gives the whole variable domain KAGVTQTPRYLIKTRGQQVTLSCSPISGHRSVSWYQQTPGQGLQFLFEYFSETQRNKGNFPGRFSGRQFSNSRSEMNVSTLELGDSALYLCASSASSGGTYNEQFFGPGTRLTVL.

J is TRBJ1-2 and V is TRBV5-1, with 9 nucleotides matching TRBD1. Germline-derived CDR1 and CDR2 are SGHRS and YFSETQ. V shed 2 bases, J shed 3 bases, and the junction held 5 bases outside the gene matches. This CDR3 region has 15 residues. The CDR3 spells CASSFQQGADYGYTF. The CDR3 nucleotides are TGCGCCAGCAGCTTTCAACAGGGGGCAGACTATGGCTACACCTTC.

The CDR3 nucleotides read TGCGCCAGCAGTGGGGACAGCCGCAATGAGCAGTTCTTC. Translation gives CASSGDSRNEQFF. This chain joins TRBV10-1 and TRBJ2-1; 7 bases are a match to TRBD1. From germline, CDR1 is WNHNN and CDR2 SYGVQD (reference sequence). The CDR3 has 13 residues. V lost 4 bases to trimming and J lost 6 bases; unmatched junction nucleotides: 3.

The rearrangement joins TRBV3-1 (or the pseudogene TRBV3-2) to TRBJ2-1; 13 bases align to TRBD2. The J segment lost 9 bases and the V segment lost 0 bases, leaving 5 bases of the junction unmatched. The CDR3 has 16 residues. Germline V CDR1 and CDR2: LGHDT, YNNKEL (reference sequence). CDR3 loop: CASSQEGLAGSFEQFF. DNA for the CDR3: TGTGCCAGCAGCCAAGAGGGACTAGCGGGGAGTTTTGAGCAGTTCTTC.

V and J are TRBV5-4 and TRBJ2-7, with D possibly being TRBD2 (6 bases). V was clipped by 3 bases and J by 5 bases, with 9 bases between them. The CDR3 sequence is 12 residues long. Germline V gives CDR1 SGHNT, CDR2 YYREEE (reference sequence). CDR3 region: CASSWDSDEQYF. The CDR3 DNA reads TGTGCCAGCAGCTGGGACTCAGACGAGCAGTACTTC.

This sequence joins TRBV24-1 and TRBJ1-5; 7 bases map to TRBD1. There are 16 residues in the CDR3. CDR1 is KGHDR and CDR2 is SFDVKD in the germline V gene. V was pared by 4 bases and J by 2 bases, with 7 bases of the junction left unmatched. In DNA, the CDR3 is TGTGCCACCAGTGACTCCGGGGACAGAGGCAATCAGCCCCAGCATTTT. It encodes CATSDSGDRGNQPQHF.

This clone was seen only once. The genes are TRBV7-9 and TRBJ2-7; D remains unclear. Germline values: CDR1 SEHNR, CDR2 FQNEAQ (reference sequence). Trimming took off 2 bases at V and 2 bases at J, with 10 bases between the two ends. The CDR3 sequence is 14 residues long. The CDR3 here is CASSLSSVTYEQYF. The CDR3 nucleotides are TGTGCCAGCAGCTTATCCTCCGTTACCTACGAGCAGTACTTC.